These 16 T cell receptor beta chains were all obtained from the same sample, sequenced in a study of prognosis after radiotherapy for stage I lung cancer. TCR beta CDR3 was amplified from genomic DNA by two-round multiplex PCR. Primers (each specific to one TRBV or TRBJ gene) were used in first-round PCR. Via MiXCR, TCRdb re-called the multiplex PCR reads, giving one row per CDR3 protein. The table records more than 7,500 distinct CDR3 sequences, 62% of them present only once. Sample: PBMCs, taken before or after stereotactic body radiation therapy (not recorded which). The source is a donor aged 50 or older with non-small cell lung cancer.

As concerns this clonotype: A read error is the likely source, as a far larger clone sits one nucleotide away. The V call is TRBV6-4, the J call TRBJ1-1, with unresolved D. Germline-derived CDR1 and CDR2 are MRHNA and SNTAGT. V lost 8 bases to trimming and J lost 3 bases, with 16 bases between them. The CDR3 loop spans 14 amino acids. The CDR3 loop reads CASFTDFLDTEAFF. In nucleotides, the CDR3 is TGTGCCAGCTTTACAGATTTCCTGGACACTGAAGCTTTCTTT.

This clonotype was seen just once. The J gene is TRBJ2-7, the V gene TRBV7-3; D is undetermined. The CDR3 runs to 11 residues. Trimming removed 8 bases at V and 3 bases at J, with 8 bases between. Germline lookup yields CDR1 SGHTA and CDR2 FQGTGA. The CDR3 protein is CASQDHYEQYF. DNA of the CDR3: TGTGCCAGCCAAGACCACTACGAGCAGTACTTC.

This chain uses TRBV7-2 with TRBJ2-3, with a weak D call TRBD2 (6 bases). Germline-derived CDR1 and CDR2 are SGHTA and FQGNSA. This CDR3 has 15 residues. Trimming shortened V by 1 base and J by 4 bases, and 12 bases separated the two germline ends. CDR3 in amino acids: CASSLGLAFPDTQYF. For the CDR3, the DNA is TGTGCCAGCAGCTTAGGGCTAGCGTTCCCAGATACGCAGTATTTT.

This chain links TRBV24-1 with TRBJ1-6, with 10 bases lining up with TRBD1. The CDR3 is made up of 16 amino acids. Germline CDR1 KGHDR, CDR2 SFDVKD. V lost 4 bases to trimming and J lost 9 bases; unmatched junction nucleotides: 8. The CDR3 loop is CATSEGQGWSGSPLHF. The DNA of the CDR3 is TGTGCCACCAGTGAGGGACAGGGGTGGTCGGGTTCACCCCTCCACTTT.

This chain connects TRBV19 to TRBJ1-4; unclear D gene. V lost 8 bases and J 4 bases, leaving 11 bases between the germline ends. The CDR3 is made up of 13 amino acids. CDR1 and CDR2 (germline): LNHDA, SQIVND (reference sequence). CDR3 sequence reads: CASASEGNEKLFF. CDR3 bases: TGTGCCAGTGCGTCCGAGGGTAATGAAAAACTGTTTTTT.

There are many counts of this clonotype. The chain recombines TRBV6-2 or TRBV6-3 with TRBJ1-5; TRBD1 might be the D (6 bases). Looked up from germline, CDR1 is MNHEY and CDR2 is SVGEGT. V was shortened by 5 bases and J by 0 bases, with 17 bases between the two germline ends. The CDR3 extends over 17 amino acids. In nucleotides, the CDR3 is TGTGCCAGCAGTGAAGGGGGGGGGGGGGCTAGCAATCAGCCCCAGCATTTT. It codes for CASSEGGGGASNQPQHF.

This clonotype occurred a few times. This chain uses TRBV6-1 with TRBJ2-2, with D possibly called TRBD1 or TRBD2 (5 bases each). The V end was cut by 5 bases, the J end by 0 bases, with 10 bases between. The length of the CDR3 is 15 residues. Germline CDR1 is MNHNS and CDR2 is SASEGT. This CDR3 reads CASSPGTANTGELFF. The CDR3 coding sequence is TGTGCCAGCAGTCCGGGGACGGCGAACACCGGGGAGCTGTTTTTT.

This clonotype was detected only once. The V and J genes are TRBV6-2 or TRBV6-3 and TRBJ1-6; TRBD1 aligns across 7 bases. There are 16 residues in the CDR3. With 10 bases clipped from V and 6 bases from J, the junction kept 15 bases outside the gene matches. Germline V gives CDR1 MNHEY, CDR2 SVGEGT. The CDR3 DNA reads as TGTGCCACCCGAATGGAGGGGGCGCGTATTAATTCACCCCTCCACTTT. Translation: CATRMEGARINSPLHF.

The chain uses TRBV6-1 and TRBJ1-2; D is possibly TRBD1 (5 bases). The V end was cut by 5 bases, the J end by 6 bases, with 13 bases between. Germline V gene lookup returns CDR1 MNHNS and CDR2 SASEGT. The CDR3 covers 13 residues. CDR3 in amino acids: CASSPRPGHGYTF. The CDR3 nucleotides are TGTGCCAGCAGTCCCCGCCCGGGGCATGGCTACACCTTC.

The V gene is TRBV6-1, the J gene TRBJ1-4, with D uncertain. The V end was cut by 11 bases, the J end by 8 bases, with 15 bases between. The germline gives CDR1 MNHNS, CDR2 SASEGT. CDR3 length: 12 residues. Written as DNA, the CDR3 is TGTGCCGGCGGTCTGTGGTGGGAAAAACTGTTTTTT. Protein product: CAGGLWWEKLFF.

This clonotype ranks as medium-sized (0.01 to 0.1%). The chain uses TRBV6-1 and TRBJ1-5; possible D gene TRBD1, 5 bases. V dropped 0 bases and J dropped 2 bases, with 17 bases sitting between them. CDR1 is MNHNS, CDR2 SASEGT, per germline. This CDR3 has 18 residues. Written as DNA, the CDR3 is TGTGCCAGCAGTGAAGCGAGGGGTTTTGATTTTGGCAATCAGCCCCAGCATTTT. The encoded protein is CASSEARGFDFGNQPQHF.

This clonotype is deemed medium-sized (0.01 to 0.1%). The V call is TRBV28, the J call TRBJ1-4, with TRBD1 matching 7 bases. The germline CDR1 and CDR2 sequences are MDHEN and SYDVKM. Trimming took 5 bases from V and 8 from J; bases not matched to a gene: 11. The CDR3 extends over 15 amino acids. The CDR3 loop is CASSPSTGKYEKLFF. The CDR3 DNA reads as TGTGCCAGCAGTCCCTCGACAGGGAAATACGAAAAACTGTTTTTT. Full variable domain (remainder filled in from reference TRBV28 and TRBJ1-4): DVKVTQSSRYLVKRTGEKVFLECVQDMDHENMFWYRQDPGLGLRLIYFSYDVKMKEKGDIPEGYSVSREKKERFSLILESASTNQTSMYLCASSPSTGKYEKLFFGSGTQLSVL.

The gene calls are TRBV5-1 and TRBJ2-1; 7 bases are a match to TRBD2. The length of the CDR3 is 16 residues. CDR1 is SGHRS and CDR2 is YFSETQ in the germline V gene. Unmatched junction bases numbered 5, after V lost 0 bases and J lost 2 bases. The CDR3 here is CASSLVAGDPYNEQFF. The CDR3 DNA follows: TGCGCCAGCAGCTTGGTCGCGGGGGACCCCTACAATGAGCAGTTCTTC.

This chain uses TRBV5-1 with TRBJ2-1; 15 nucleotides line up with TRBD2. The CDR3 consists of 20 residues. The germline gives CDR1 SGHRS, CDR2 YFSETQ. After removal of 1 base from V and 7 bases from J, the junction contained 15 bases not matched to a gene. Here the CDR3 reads CASSLRGLAGGPAKGNEQFF. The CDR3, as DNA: TGCGCCAGCAGCTTGAGAGGACTAGCGGGAGGGCCAGCCAAGGGAAATGAGCAGTTCTTC.

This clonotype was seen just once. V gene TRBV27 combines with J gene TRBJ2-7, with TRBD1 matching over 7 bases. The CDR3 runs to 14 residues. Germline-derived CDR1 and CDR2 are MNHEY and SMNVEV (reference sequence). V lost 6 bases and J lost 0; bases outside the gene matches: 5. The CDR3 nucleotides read TGTGCCAGCAGGGGGACAGCCTACTCCTACGAGCAGTACTTC. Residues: CASRGTAYSYEQYF.

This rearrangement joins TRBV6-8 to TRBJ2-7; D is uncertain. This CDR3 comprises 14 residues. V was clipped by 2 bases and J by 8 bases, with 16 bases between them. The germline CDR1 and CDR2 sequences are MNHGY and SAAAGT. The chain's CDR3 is CASSYTSTLSKQYF. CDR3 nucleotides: TGTGCCAGCAGTTACACTTCTACGTTGAGTAAGCAGTACTTC.